These 8 T cell receptor beta chains came from one sample sequenced in a study of T cell responses to AZD1222 COVID-19 vaccine. Assay used: immunoSEQ multiplex PCR; TCRdb lists only in-frame clones, some missing. The data show 100,000 to 150,000 clones, around 87% seen once. The specimen was peripheral blood, collected on day 0 of AZD1222 vaccination. Receptor source: an adult in good health.

This chain uses TRBV29-1 with TRBJ1-2; the match to TRBD1 covers 7 bases. CDR1 SQVTM and CDR2 ANQGSEA come from the germline V gene. The CDR3 extends over 14 amino acids. J was trimmed by 3 bases and V by 3 bases; bases with no gene match: 7. The CDR3 DNA follows: TGCAGCGTTGACTTAGGACAGGTAGACTATGGCTACACCTTC. Translating it yields CSVDLGQVDYGYTF.

The chain recombines TRBV7-9 with TRBJ2-3; D not resolved. The germline CDR1 and CDR2 sequences are SEHNR and FQNEAQ (reference sequence). The CDR3 extends over 12 amino acids. Trimming stripped 5 bases from V and 4 bases from J, with 7 bases between. In DNA, the CDR3 is TGTGCCAGCAGCCCAGGACCAGATACGCAGTATTTT. Protein: CASSPGPDTQYF.

The chain uses TRBV6-7 and TRBJ2-1; the D is unclear. TRBV6-7 carries the ORF label, with uncertain function. CDR3 length equals 15 residues. Trimming took 2 bases from V and 4 from J, leaving 12 bases between them. The CDR3 nucleotides read TGTGCCAGCAGTTACGATTTTCGAATATACAATGAGCAGTTCTTC. This gives the protein CASSYDFRIYNEQFF.

This sequence joins TRBV11-3 and TRBJ1-1; D not resolved. V dropped 0 bases and J dropped 1 base, with 3 bases sitting between them. The length of the CDR3 is 13 residues. CDR1 and CDR2 (germline): SGHNT, YENEEA. The CDR3: CASSLERNTEAFF. Here the CDR3 DNA reads TGTGCCAGCAGCTTAGAGAGGAACACTGAAGCTTTCTTT.

The chain has TRBV7-2 and TRBJ2-5; TRBD2 agrees at 14 bases. The ends lost 1 base at V and 5 bases at J; junction bases unmatched: 9. Per germline, CDR1 SGHTA and CDR2 FQGNSA. The CDR3 has 18 amino acids. The DNA for the CDR3 is TGTGCCAGCAGCTTAGGGACTAGCGGGGGGCCCATCGGGGAGACCCAGTACTTC. The encoded protein is CASSLGTSGGPIGETQYF.

This chain joins TRBV19 and TRBJ1-5, with a possible D match to TRBD1 (5 bases). The CDR3 spans 14 residues. Trimming removed 5 bases at V and 5 bases at J, with 13 bases between. Germline V gene sequence: CDR1 LNHDA, CDR2 SQIVND (reference sequence). The CDR3 DNA is TGTGCCAGTAGTTTGGCAGGGTTTGATCAGCCCCAGCATTTT. Protein: CASSLAGFDQPQHF. Looking up the rest from reference TRBV19 and TRBJ1-5 gives the full variable domain: DGGITQSPKYLFRKEGQNVTLSCEQNLNHDAMYWYRQDPGQGLRLIYYSQIVNDFQKGDIAEGYSVSREKKESFPLTVTSAQKNPTAFYLCASSLAGFDQPQHFGDGTRLSIL.

J is TRBJ1-6 and V is TRBV27, with D uncertain. From germline, CDR1 is MNHEY and CDR2 SMNVEV (reference sequence). Trimming left V 3 bases short and J 2 bases short, with 8 bases between. This CDR3 spans 15 amino acids. CDR3 protein: CASSFGVPYNSPLHF. The CDR3, as DNA: TGTGCCAGCAGTTTCGGAGTCCCCTATAATTCACCCCTCCACTTT.

This chain joins TRBV10-2 and TRBJ1-5, with a weak D call TRBD1 (5 bases). Trimming stripped 2 bases from V and 2 bases from J, with 13 bases between. CDR3 length: 16 residues. Germline values: CDR1 WSHSY, CDR2 SAAADI. CDR3 DNA: TGCGCCAGCAGTGAGCGGGCGGGGCTAGGCAATCAGCCCCAGCATTTT. Its protein is CASSERAGLGNQPQHF.